This paragraph reports one T cell receptor (beta chain). Its antigen is still unknown. This CDR3 is also generated by other DNA sequences in the sample. The CDR3 extends over 15 amino acids. The germline V gene encodes CDR1 MNHEY and CDR2 SVGAGI. The ends were cut back, 6 bases at V and 0 bases at J, with 11 bases in the middle. Adult Caucasians living in Nashville, Tennessee made up all of the donors. Naive CD4+ cells were CD45RA-selected; the remaining cells were memory. The sample belongs to a study of shared clonotypes between healthy human individuals. The wider study: Each donor contributed plates that comprised three CD4 naive, three CD4 memory, two CD8 naive and one CD8 memory. Study-level findings and limits: Estimated richness was generally greater in naive than memory subsets.

Using immunoSEQ multiplex PCR, the repertoire was profiled, and TCRdb retains in-frame clones only, with some absent. The table records about 2.3 million clones, 85% to 95% of them present only once. The material sequenced was naive CD4+ T cells from PBMCs. Subset indicated: CD45RA+ positively selected. The source of this sequence is a man aged 18 to 30 in good health. Some clones in this sample may be carry-over from other donors' samples. The chain uses TRBV6-5 and TRBJ2-2, with D perhaps TRBD2 (6 bases). CDR3 sequence reads: CASSRTGANTGELFF. Written as DNA, the CDR3 is TGTGCCAGCAGCCGGACGGGAGCGAACACCGGGGAGCTGTTTTTT.